This T cell receptor beta chain was retrieved from a study of response to subunit inactivated influenza vaccine. TCRdb reprocessed the RT-PCR reads with MiXCR, giving one entry per CDR3 protein. The sample has about 530,000 distinct CDR3 sequences; 13% are singletons. The CDR3 runs 15 residues. J was trimmed by 1 base and V by 6 bases; bases with no gene match: 7. Germline CDR1 reads ENHRY; CDR2 reads SYGVKD. The chain employs TRBV10-3 and TRBJ2-7, with TRBD1 matching 9 bases. The source is a man aged 50-59 years who received an inactivated influenza vaccine. Here the sequenced sample was PBMCs from blood, taken 40 to 50 days after vaccination. The CDR3 loop is CAIRSGTGSSYEQYF. The DNA of the CDR3 is TGTGCCATCAGATCCGGGACAGGGAGTTCCTACGAGCAGTACTTC.